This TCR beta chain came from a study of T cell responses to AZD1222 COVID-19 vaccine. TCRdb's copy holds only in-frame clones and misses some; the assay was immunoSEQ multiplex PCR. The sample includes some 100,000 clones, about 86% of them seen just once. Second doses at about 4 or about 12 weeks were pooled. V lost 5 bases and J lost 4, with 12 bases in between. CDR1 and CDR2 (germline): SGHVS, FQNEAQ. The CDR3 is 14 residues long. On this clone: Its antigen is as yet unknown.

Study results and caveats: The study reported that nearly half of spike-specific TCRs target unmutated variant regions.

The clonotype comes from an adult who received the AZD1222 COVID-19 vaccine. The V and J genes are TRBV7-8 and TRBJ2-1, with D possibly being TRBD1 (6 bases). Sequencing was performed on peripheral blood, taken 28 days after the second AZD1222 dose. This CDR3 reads CASSGGLGYNEQFF. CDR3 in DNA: TGTGCCAGCAGCGGGGGCCTAGGGTACAATGAGCAGTTCTTC.